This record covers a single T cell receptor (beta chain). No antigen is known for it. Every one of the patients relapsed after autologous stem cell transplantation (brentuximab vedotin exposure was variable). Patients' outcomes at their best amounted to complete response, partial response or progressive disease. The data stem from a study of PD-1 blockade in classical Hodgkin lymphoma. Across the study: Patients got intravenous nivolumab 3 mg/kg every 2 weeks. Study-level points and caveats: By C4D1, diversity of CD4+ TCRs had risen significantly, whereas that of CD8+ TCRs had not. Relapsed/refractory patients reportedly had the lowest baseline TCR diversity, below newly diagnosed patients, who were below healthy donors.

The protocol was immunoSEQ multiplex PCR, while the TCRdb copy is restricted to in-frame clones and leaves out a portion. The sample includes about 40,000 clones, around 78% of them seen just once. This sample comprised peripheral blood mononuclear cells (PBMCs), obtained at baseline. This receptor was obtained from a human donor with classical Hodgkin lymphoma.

The DNA for the CDR3 is TGCGCCAGCAGCGAAAACCTAGCGGGGCCGCTCACAGATACGCAGTATTTT. Protein: CASSENLAGPLTDTQYF. The gene calls are TRBV5-1 and TRBJ2-3; 9 bases are a match to TRBD2. V lost 4 bases to trimming and J lost 2 bases; unmatched junction nucleotides: 11. This CDR3 contains 17 residues. Germline V gives CDR1 SGHRS, CDR2 YFSETQ. Full variable domain (outside the CDR3, taken from reference TRBV5-1 and TRBJ2-3): KAGVTQTPRYLIKTRGQQVTLSCSPISGHRSVSWYQQTPGQGLQFLFEYFSETQRNKGNFPGRFSGRQFSNSRSEMNVSTLELGDSALYLCASSENLAGPLTDTQYFGPGTRLTVL.